A single sample is the source of the 7 T cell receptor beta chains below, sequenced in a study of radiotherapy plus CTLA-4 blockade in lung cancer. The method was immunoSEQ multiplex PCR; TCRdb's version includes in-frame clones alone and lacks a portion of them. Seen here are 56,000 or so clones, roughly 84% observed once, and the top ten hold 3.2%. The sample consisted of peripheral blood, taken from a patient treated with radiotherapy plus ipilimumab. Source of these receptors: a human donor with non-small cell lung cancer who had a partial response to radiotherapy plus ipilimumab.

This chain joins TRBV5-1 and TRBJ1-1, with D unresolved. This CDR3 region has 14 residues. V lost 2 bases to trimming and J lost 7 bases, with 15 bases between them. Germline CDR1 reads SGHRS; CDR2 reads YFSETQ. The CDR3 DNA is TGCGCCAGCAGCTTAGAGAGGATTCCCGGTGAAGCTTTCTTT. Protein sequence: CASSLERIPGEAFF.

The CDR3 loop is CASSFRGGGEQYF. The DNA for the CDR3 is TGTGCCAGCAGCTTCCGGGGGGGTGGCGAGCAGTACTTC. The gene calls are TRBV7-8 and TRBJ2-7; 8 bases map to TRBD2. In germline, CDR1 is SGHVS, CDR2 FQNEAQ. This CDR3 has 13 residues. J lost 6 bases, V lost 3 bases, and 4 bases had no gene match. Full variable domain (remainder filled in from reference TRBV7-8 and TRBJ2-7): GAGVSQSPRYKVAKRGQDVALRCDPISGHVSLFWYQQALGQGPEFLTYFQNEAQLDKSGLPSDRFFAERPEGSVSTLKIQRTQQEDSAVYLCASSFRGGGEQYFGPGTRLTVT.

This rearrangement joins TRBV7-8 to TRBJ1-1, with 7 bases lining up with TRBD1. The CDR3 contains 14 residues. V was pared by 5 bases and J by 2 bases, with 5 bases of the junction left unmatched. Germline CDR1 reads SGHVS; CDR2 reads FQNEAQ. The CDR3 DNA reads as TGTGCCAGCAGCACCGACAGGGTCAACACTGAAGCTTTCTTT. Translated: CASSTDRVNTEAFF.

J is TRBJ1-1 and V is TRBV6-7, with D unclear. TRBV6-7 is classed as an ORF, of uncertain function. Deletions cut 2 bases from V and 11 bases from J, with 21 bases between. This CDR3 is built from 15 residues. CDR3: CASSYHNTGLCVAFF. CDR3 DNA: TGTGCCAGCAGTTACCATAATACGGGTCTCTGCGTTGCTTTCTTT.

The chain combines TRBV6-6 with TRBJ1-1; D unresolved. In germline, CDR1 is MNHNY, CDR2 SVGAGI (reference sequence). Deletions cut 8 bases from V and 1 base from J, with 5 bases between. CDR3 size: 11 residues. CDR3 loop: CASEGNTEAFF. The CDR3, as DNA: TGTGCCAGCGAGGGGAACACTGAAGCTTTCTTT.

Details on this clone: This same CDR3 is encoded by further DNA sequences in the sample. The genes are TRBV5-1 and TRBJ2-7; 7 bases are shared with TRBD1. The CDR3 loop spans 15 amino acids. From germline, CDR1 is SGHRS and CDR2 YFSETQ. With 2 bases clipped from V and 3 bases from J, the junction kept 8 bases outside the gene matches. CDR3 protein: CASSFEQGVGYEQYF. In DNA, the CDR3 is TGCGCCAGCAGCTTTGAGCAGGGGGTTGGCTACGAGCAGTACTTC. Full variable domain (remainder filled in from reference TRBV5-1 and TRBJ2-7): KAGVTQTPRYLIKTRGQQVTLSCSPISGHRSVSWYQQTPGQGLQFLFEYFSETQRNKGNFPGRFSGRQFSNSRSEMNVSTLELGDSALYLCASSFEQGVGYEQYFGPGTRLTVT.

V is TRBV29-1 and J is TRBJ2-7; tentatively, D is TRBD2 (6 bases). The germline gives CDR1 SQVTM, CDR2 ANQGSEA. The CDR3 spans 13 residues. V was trimmed by 4 bases and J by 2 bases, leaving 12 bases between them. In nucleotides, the CDR3 is TGCAGCGTTGCCACTGCGGGGCCCTACGAGCAGTACTTC. This translates into CSVATAGPYEQYF.